Listed below are T cell receptor beta chains from one sample, sequenced in a study of T-cell reconstitution after alpha-beta-depleted transplantation in children. Each CDR3 protein is one row after TCRdb ran MiXCR on the PCR reads. The sample lists 420,000 or so distinct CDR3 sequences; roughly a tenth were seen once. The source was PBMCs from the stem cell graft donor, collected from the stem cell graft. The receptor set was obtained from a human donor who donated a stem cell graft to a child with acute myeloid leukemia. The CDR3 runs from the conserved cysteine through the conserved F or W. The order of the fields is J gene, V gene, clone size, D gene, CDR3 protein, CDR3 DNA. A D gene is named only where the DNA matches it firmly. Size is omitted from some rows. Given values are once, few, many or a class for expanded clones.

J gene: TRBJ1-2; V gene: TRBV15; clone size: -; D gene: -; CDR3 protein: CATSRDPVNYGYTF; CDR3 DNA: TGTGCCACCAGCAGGGATCCAGTTAACTATGGCTACACCTTC
J gene: TRBJ2-3; V gene: TRBV5-6; clone size: few; D gene: TRBD1; CDR3 protein: CASRKTGTGVPNKRRATQYF; CDR3 DNA: TGTGCCAGCAGGAAGACCGGGACAGGGGTCCCGAATAAGAGGAGAGCTACGCAGTATTTT
J gene: TRBJ2-7; V gene: TRBV12-3/TRBV12-4; clone size: many; D gene: -; CDR3 protein: CASSPSPIYEQYF; CDR3 DNA: TGTGCCAGCAGTCCCTCGCCTATCTACGAGCAGTACTTC
J gene: TRBJ2-3; V gene: TRBV25-1; clone size: many; D gene: -; CDR3 protein: CASSEFAGTDTQYF; CDR3 DNA: TGTGCCAGCAGTGAGTTCGCCGGCACAGATACGCAGTATTTT
J gene: TRBJ1-5; V gene: TRBV5-1; clone size: -; D gene: TRBD1; CDR3 protein: CARVTGQSNQPQHF; CDR3 DNA: TGCGCCAGGGTGACGGGACAGAGCAATCAGCCCCAGCATTTT
J gene: TRBJ2-1; V gene: TRBV4-3; clone size: -; D gene: TRBD1; CDR3 protein: CASSQDLGQGASEQFF; CDR3 DNA: TGCGCCAGCAGCCAAGATTTGGGACAGGGCGCGAGTGAGCAGTTCTTC
J gene: TRBJ1-1; V gene: TRBV27; clone size: few; D gene: -; CDR3 protein: CASSFVLNTEAFF; CDR3 DNA: TGTGCCAGCAGTTTTGTCCTGAACACTGAAGCTTTCTTT
J gene: TRBJ1-1; V gene: TRBV24-1; clone size: few; D gene: -; CDR3 protein: CATSDSLNTEAFF; CDR3 DNA: TGTGCCACCAGTGACAGCTTGAACACTGAAGCTTTCTTT
J gene: TRBJ1-1; V gene: TRBV7-2; clone size: -; D gene: -; CDR3 protein: CASSSVGVNTEAFF; CDR3 DNA: TGTGCCAGCAGCTCCGTCGGGGTGAACACTGAAGCTTTCTTT
J gene: TRBJ2-7; V gene: TRBV20-1; clone size: -; D gene: -; CDR3 protein: CSASRLQGLGEQYF; CDR3 DNA: TGCAGTGCTAGTCGGCTTCAGGGGCTAGGTGAGCAGTACTTC
J gene: TRBJ2-3; V gene: TRBV4-3; clone size: -; D gene: -; CDR3 protein: CASSQVRSGLADTQYF; CDR3 DNA: TGCGCCAGCAGCCAAGTTCGGAGCGGGCTTGCAGATACGCAGTATTTT
J gene: TRBJ2-3; V gene: TRBV5-1; clone size: many; D gene: -; CDR3 protein: CASSLTGTDTQYF; CDR3 DNA: TGTGCCAGCAGCTTAACTGGCACAGATACGCAGTATTTT
J gene: TRBJ2-2; V gene: TRBV7-6; clone size: once; D gene: -; CDR3 protein: CASGGGAVTGELFF; CDR3 DNA: TGTGCCAGCGGCGGGGGCGCGGTCACCGGGGAGCTGTTTTTT
J gene: TRBJ2-1; V gene: TRBV7-2; clone size: -; D gene: TRBD2; CDR3 protein: CASSPRLASNEQFF; CDR3 DNA: TGTGCCAGCAGCCCGAGACTAGCCTCCAATGAGCAGTTCTTC
J gene: TRBJ2-7; V gene: TRBV7-6; clone size: -; D gene: TRBD1; CDR3 protein: CASSDDGDRGNYEQYF; CDR3 DNA: TGTGCCAGCAGCGACGACGGGGACAGGGGCAACTACGAGCAGTACTTC
J gene: TRBJ1-2; V gene: TRBV4-1; clone size: few; D gene: -; CDR3 protein: CASSQGGANYGYTF; CDR3 DNA: TGCGCCAGCAGCCAAGGGGGCGCTAACTATGGCTACACCTTC
J gene: TRBJ2-6; V gene: TRBV6-1; clone size: -; D gene: -; CDR3 protein: CASSGPDLSGANVLTF; CDR3 DNA: TGTGCCAGCAGTGGACCCGACCTCTCTGGGGCCAACGTCCTGACTTTC
J gene: TRBJ2-1; V gene: TRBV15; clone size: -; D gene: -; CDR3 protein: CATSREDLSEQFF; CDR3 DNA: TGTGCCACCAGCAGAGAAGACCTCTCTGAGCAGTTCTTC
J gene: TRBJ1-1; V gene: TRBV5-1; clone size: many; D gene: -; CDR3 protein: CASRLGAGENTEAFF; CDR3 DNA: TGCGCCAGCAGGTTGGGGGCAGGGGAGAACACTGAAGCTTTCTTT
J gene: TRBJ2-1; V gene: TRBV7-8; clone size: many; D gene: -; CDR3 protein: CASNFGGMEEQFF; CDR3 DNA: TGTGCCAGCAATTTCGGGGGAATGGAGGAGCAGTTCTTC
J gene: TRBJ1-5; V gene: TRBV12-3/TRBV12-4; clone size: few; D gene: -; CDR3 protein: CASSFRGPRQPQHF; CDR3 DNA: TGTGCCAGCAGTTTTCGGGGGCCGAGGCAGCCCCAGCATTTT
J gene: TRBJ2-5; V gene: TRBV27; clone size: few; D gene: TRBD2; CDR3 protein: CASKGLAGGLIQETQYF; CDR3 DNA: TGTGCCAGCAAGGGACTAGCGGGAGGGCTGATCCAAGAGACCCAGTACTTC
J gene: TRBJ2-7; V gene: TRBV9; clone size: -; D gene: TRBD2; CDR3 protein: CASSTHDSGRGEQYF; CDR3 DNA: TGTGCCAGCAGCACCCATGATAGCGGGAGGGGCGAGCAGTACTTC
J gene: TRBJ1-2; V gene: TRBV6-6; clone size: few; D gene: -; CDR3 protein: CASSYSMGYTF; CDR3 DNA: TGTGCCAGCAGTTACTCGATGGGCTACACCTTC
J gene: TRBJ2-7; V gene: TRBV6-1; clone size: few; D gene: TRBD2; CDR3 protein: CASTKPGGYEQYF; CDR3 DNA: TGTGCCAGCACCAAACCGGGGGGCTACGAGCAGTACTTC
J gene: TRBJ1-1; V gene: TRBV5-5; clone size: -; D gene: -; CDR3 protein: CASSLGGTGNTEAFF; CDR3 DNA: TGTGCCAGCAGCTTGGGCGGGACTGGGAACACTGAAGCTTTCTTT
J gene: TRBJ2-1; V gene: TRBV29-1; clone size: few; D gene: TRBD2; CDR3 protein: CSVQLARNEQFF; CDR3 DNA: TGCAGCGTTCAACTAGCGAGGAATGAGCAGTTCTTC
J gene: TRBJ1-1; V gene: TRBV5-1; clone size: few; D gene: -; CDR3 protein: CASSSEGGRTEAFF; CDR3 DNA: TGCGCCAGCAGCTCGGAGGGGGGAAGGACTGAAGCTTTCTTT
J gene: TRBJ2-3; V gene: TRBV10-3; clone size: -; D gene: -; CDR3 protein: CAIRNQGPQYF; CDR3 DNA: TGTGCCATCAGGAATCAGGGTCCGCAGTATTTT
J gene: TRBJ1-2; V gene: TRBV5-1; clone size: few; D gene: -; CDR3 protein: CASSLQRGVFYGYTF; CDR3 DNA: TGCGCCAGCAGCTTGCAACGGGGGGTGTTCTATGGCTACACCTTC
J gene: TRBJ2-1; V gene: TRBV4-1; clone size: -; D gene: -; CDR3 protein: CASSREPGDNEQFF; CDR3 DNA: TGCGCCAGCAGCCGAGAACCGGGGGACAATGAGCAGTTCTTC
J gene: TRBJ1-4; V gene: TRBV20-1; clone size: many; D gene: -; CDR3 protein: CSARESTNEKLFF; CDR3 DNA: TGCAGTGCTAGGGAATCAACTAATGAAAAACTGTTTTTT
J gene: TRBJ1-6; V gene: TRBV6-1; clone size: -; D gene: -; CDR3 protein: CASWRQTLNSPLHF; CDR3 DNA: TGTGCCAGCTGGCGACAGACCCTTAATTCACCCCTCCACTTT
J gene: TRBJ1-1; V gene: TRBV7-9; clone size: few; D gene: -; CDR3 protein: CATHLGGAEAFF; CDR3 DNA: TGTGCCACCCATCTGGGGGGCGCTGAAGCTTTCTTT
J gene: TRBJ2-1; V gene: TRBV29-1; clone size: many; D gene: -; CDR3 protein: CGSRINTYNEQFF; CDR3 DNA: TGCGGCAGTCGCATAAACACCTACAATGAGCAGTTCTTC
J gene: TRBJ2-1; V gene: TRBV5-1; clone size: few; D gene: -; CDR3 protein: CASSLGPGAEQFF; CDR3 DNA: TGCGCCAGCAGTCTGGGCCCGGGCGCTGAGCAGTTCTTC
J gene: TRBJ2-2; V gene: TRBV9; clone size: many; D gene: -; CDR3 protein: CASSVRTSGGELFF; CDR3 DNA: TGTGCCAGCAGCGTACGGACCTCCGGCGGGGAGCTGTTTTTT
J gene: TRBJ2-1; V gene: TRBV3-1; clone size: -; D gene: -; CDR3 protein: CASSHRGASNEQFF; CDR3 DNA: TGTGCCAGCAGCCACCGGGGAGCCAGTAATGAGCAGTTCTTC
J gene: TRBJ2-2; V gene: TRBV12-3/TRBV12-4; clone size: -; D gene: TRBD1; CDR3 protein: CASSGTGGLGTGELFF; CDR3 DNA: TGTGCCAGCAGTGGGACAGGGGGGCTCGGGACCGGGGAGCTGTTTTTT
J gene: TRBJ2-3; V gene: TRBV25-1; clone size: once; D gene: TRBD2; CDR3 protein: CATSVDGLADTDTQYF; CDR3 DNA: TGTGCCACCAGTGTTGATGGACTAGCGGACACAGATACGCAGTATTTT
J gene: TRBJ1-2; V gene: TRBV6-5; clone size: few; D gene: -; CDR3 protein: CASSATGLDYTF; CDR3 DNA: TGTGCCAGCAGCGCAACAGGGTTGGACTACACCTTC
J gene: TRBJ2-7; V gene: TRBV29-1; clone size: -; D gene: TRBD1; CDR3 protein: CSVGLPDRSAYEQYF; CDR3 DNA: TGCAGCGTTGGACTCCCGGACAGGTCAGCGTACGAGCAGTACTTC
J gene: TRBJ2-2; V gene: TRBV7-7; clone size: -; D gene: -; CDR3 protein: CASNLYEGAGELFF; CDR3 DNA: TGTGCTAGCAACCTATACGAGGGGGCCGGGGAGCTGTTTTTT
J gene: TRBJ1-2; V gene: TRBV5-1; clone size: -; D gene: TRBD1; CDR3 protein: CASTRGTGPNYGYTF; CDR3 DNA: TGCGCCAGCACCAGGGGGACAGGACCTAACTATGGCTACACCTTC
J gene: TRBJ2-1; V gene: TRBV20-1; clone size: few; D gene: TRBD2; CDR3 protein: CSAPLTSGRASYNEQFF; CDR3 DNA: TGCAGTGCCCCCCTTACTAGCGGGAGGGCCTCCTACAATGAGCAGTTCTTC
J gene: TRBJ1-1; V gene: TRBV7-2; clone size: few; D gene: -; CDR3 protein: CASSVSIDGYTEAFF; CDR3 DNA: TGTGCCAGCAGCGTCTCAATAGACGGCTACACTGAAGCTTTCTTT
J gene: TRBJ1-1; V gene: TRBV7-9; clone size: -; D gene: -; CDR3 protein: CASRPPWGASEAFF; CDR3 DNA: TGTGCCAGCAGGCCTCCATGGGGCGCGAGTGAAGCTTTCTTT
J gene: TRBJ1-6; V gene: TRBV12-3/TRBV12-4; clone size: few; D gene: -; CDR3 protein: CASSLSGSGNSPLHF; CDR3 DNA: TGTGCCAGCAGTTTGAGCGGTTCGGGTAATTCACCCCTCCACTTT
J gene: TRBJ2-2; V gene: TRBV3-1; clone size: -; D gene: -; CDR3 protein: CASSQDQPGTGELFF; CDR3 DNA: TGTGCCAGCAGCCAAGATCAGCCCGGGACCGGGGAGCTGTTTTTT
J gene: TRBJ2-7; V gene: TRBV5-1; clone size: many; D gene: -; CDR3 protein: CASNFGEQGEQYF; CDR3 DNA: TGCGCCAGCAACTTCGGTGAGCAGGGCGAGCAGTACTTC
J gene: TRBJ1-1; V gene: TRBV5-1; clone size: -; D gene: TRBD1; CDR3 protein: CASSRFRTGGKTEAFF; CDR3 DNA: TGCGCCAGCAGTCGGTTTCGGACAGGGGGAAAAACTGAAGCTTTCTTT
J gene: TRBJ2-7; V gene: TRBV5-1; clone size: few; D gene: -; CDR3 protein: CASSWGGNYEQYF; CDR3 DNA: TGCGCCAGCAGCTGGGGCGGGAACTACGAGCAGTACTTC
J gene: TRBJ2-3; V gene: TRBV20-1; clone size: few; D gene: TRBD1; CDR3 protein: CSARTGWDTDTQYF; CDR3 DNA: TGCAGTGCTCGGACAGGGTGGGACACAGATACGCAGTATTTT
J gene: TRBJ1-1; V gene: TRBV18; clone size: few; D gene: TRBD1; CDR3 protein: CASSPFTGGDTEAFF; CDR3 DNA: TGTGCCAGCTCACCATTCACAGGGGGGGACACTGAAGCTTTCTTT
J gene: TRBJ2-3; V gene: TRBV20-1; clone size: few; D gene: TRBD2; CDR3 protein: CSAGRLAGATDTQYF; CDR3 DNA: TGCAGTGCTGGAAGACTAGCGGGGGCCACAGATACGCAGTATTTT
J gene: TRBJ2-3; V gene: TRBV7-3; clone size: -; D gene: -; CDR3 protein: CASSSQTTDTQYF; CDR3 DNA: TGTGCCAGCAGCTCCCAAACCACAGATACGCAGTATTTT
J gene: TRBJ1-1; V gene: TRBV5-1; clone size: few; D gene: -; CDR3 protein: CASSLAALRMNTEAFF; CDR3 DNA: TGCGCCAGCAGCTTGGCGGCACTTAGAATGAACACTGAAGCTTTCTTT